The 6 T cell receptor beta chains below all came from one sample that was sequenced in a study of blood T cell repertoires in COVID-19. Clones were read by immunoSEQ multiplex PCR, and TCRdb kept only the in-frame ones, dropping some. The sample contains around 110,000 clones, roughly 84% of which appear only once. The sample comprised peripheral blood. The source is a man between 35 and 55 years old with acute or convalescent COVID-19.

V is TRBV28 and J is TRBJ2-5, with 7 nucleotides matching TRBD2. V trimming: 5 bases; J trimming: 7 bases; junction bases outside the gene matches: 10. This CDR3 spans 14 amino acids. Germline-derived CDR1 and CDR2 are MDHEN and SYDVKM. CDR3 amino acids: CASSPLAGRATQYF. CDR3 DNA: TGTGCCAGCAGTCCCCTGGCAGGGAGGGCGACCCAGTACTTC. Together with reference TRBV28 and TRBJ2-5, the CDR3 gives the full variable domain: DVKVTQSSRYLVKRTGEKVFLECVQDMDHENMFWYRQDPGLGLRLIYFSYDVKMKEKGDIPEGYSVSREKKERFSLILESASTNQTSMYLCASSPLAGRATQYFGPGTRLLVL.

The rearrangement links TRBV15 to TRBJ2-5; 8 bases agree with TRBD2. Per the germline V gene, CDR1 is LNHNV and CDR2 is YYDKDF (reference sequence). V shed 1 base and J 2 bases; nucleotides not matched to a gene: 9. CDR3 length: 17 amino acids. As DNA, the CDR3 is TGTGCCACCAGCAGAGTGTGGGGGGGACTAGGTCAAGAGACCCAGTACTTC. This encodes CATSRVWGGLGQETQYF.

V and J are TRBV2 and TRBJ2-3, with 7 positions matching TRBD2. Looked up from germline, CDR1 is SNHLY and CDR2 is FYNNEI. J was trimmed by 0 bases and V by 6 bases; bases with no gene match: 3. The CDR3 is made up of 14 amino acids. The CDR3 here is CASRTSWSTDTQYF. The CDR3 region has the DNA TGTGCCAGCAGGACTAGCTGGAGCACAGATACGCAGTATTTT.

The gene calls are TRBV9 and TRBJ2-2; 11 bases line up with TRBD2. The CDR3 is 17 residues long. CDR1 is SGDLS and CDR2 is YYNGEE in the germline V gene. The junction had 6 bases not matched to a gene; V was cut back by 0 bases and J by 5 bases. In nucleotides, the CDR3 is TGTGCCAGCAGCGTAGCTCTGCTAGCGGGGGGTACCGGGGAGCTGTTTTTT. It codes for CASSVALLAGGTGELFF.

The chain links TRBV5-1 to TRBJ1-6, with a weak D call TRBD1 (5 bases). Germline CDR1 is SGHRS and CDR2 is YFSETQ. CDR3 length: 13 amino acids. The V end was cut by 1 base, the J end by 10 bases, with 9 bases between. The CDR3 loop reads CASSLNRNSPLHF. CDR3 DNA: TGCGCCAGCAGCTTGAACAGGAACTCACCCCTCCACTTT.

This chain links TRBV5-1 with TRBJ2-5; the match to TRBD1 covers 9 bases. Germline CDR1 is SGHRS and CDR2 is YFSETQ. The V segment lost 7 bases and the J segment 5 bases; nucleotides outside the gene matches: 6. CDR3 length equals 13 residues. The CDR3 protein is CASRQGVDETQYF. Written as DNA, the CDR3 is TGCGCCAGCCGACAGGGGGTTGACGAGACCCAGTACTTC.